A selection of T cell receptor beta chains follows, all from one sample in a study of shared clonotypes between healthy human individuals. Measured with immunoSEQ multiplex PCR; TCRdb has only the in-frame clones, and not every one. This sample has approximately 500,000 clones, with roughly 80% found just once. Sequenced material: PBMCs. The receptors were sampled from a woman between 40 and 55 years old in good health. Some clones in this sample may be carry-over from other donors' samples. Each CDR3 is given with its conserved first and last residue. The listing skips clone size in some rows; elsewhere it reads once, few, many or a size class.

size	length	V	J	CDR3
-	12	TRBV5-1	TRBJ2-7	CASSPPGDEQYF
-	14	TRBV18	TRBJ1-4	CASSPGTANEKLFF
-	17	TRBV9	TRBJ2-6	CASSAKTGYSGANVLTF
-	15	TRBV6-5	TRBJ1-2	CASSYSMGKHYGYTF
-	16	TRBV27	TRBJ2-2	CASSLRAGALTGELFF
-	15	TRBV7-2	TRBJ1-5	CASSLGPTENQPQHF
-	19	TRBV7-8	TRBJ2-7	CASSPPRSGSVIYPYEQYF
few	15	TRBV7-2	TRBJ2-7	CASTSQGTGGYEQYF
-	18	TRBV27	TRBJ2-3	CASSLGGAGGSLIDTQYF
-	16	TRBV28	TRBJ2-1	CASSLSSGIRGNEQFF
-	17	TRBV5-1	TRBJ2-1	CASSLPGGLAVYNEQFF
many	16	TRBV28	TRBJ1-2	CASSLNKRSGDYGYTF
once	14	TRBV28	TRBJ1-5	CASSLWARGQPQHF